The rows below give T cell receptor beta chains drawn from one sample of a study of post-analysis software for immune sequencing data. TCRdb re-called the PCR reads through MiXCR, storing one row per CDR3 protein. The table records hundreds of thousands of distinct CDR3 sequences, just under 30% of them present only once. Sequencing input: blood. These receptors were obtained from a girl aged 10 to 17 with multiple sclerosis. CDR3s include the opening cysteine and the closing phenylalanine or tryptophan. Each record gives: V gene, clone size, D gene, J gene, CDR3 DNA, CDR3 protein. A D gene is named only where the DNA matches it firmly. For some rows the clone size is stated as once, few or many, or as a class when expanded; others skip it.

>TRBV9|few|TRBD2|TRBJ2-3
TGTGCCAGCAGCGCACTAGCGGGGGGGACAGATACGCAGTATTTT
CASSALAGGTDTQYF
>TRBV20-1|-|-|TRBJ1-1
TGCAGTGCTAGGCCGGAGATGAACACTGAAGCTTTCTTT
CSARPEMNTEAFF
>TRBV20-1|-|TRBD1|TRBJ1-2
TGCAGTGCCCGAGCCGGGACAGGGGGCTACTATGGCTACACCTTC
CSARAGTGGYYGYTF
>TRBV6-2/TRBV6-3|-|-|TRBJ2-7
TGTGCCAGCAGTTGGACCACGTGGGGGTCCGGGCAGTACTTC
CASSWTTWGSGQYF
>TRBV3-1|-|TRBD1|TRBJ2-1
TGTGCCAGCAGCCCCCGTCAACAGGGGAGCTCCTACAATGAGCAGTTCTTC
CASSPRQQGSSYNEQFF
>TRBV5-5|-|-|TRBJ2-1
TGTACCAGCAGCTTGTTGGCGGCAATCGATGAGCAGTTCTTC
CTSSLLAAIDEQFF
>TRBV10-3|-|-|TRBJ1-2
TGTGCCAGCACCTCGGGCAGGGCGGGCTACACCTTC
CASTSGRAGYTF
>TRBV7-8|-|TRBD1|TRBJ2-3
TGTGCCAGCACTGAAACGACAGGGGGGCCCACAGATACGCAGTATTTT
CASTETTGGPTDTQYF
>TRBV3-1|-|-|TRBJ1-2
TGTGCCAGCAGCCAAGATCTGGCAGCAAACTATGGCTACACCTTC
CASSQDLAANYGYTF
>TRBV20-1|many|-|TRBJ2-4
TGCAGTGCTATTGAGGACCCCGCCGGCGGCATTCAGTACTTC
CSAIEDPAGGIQYF
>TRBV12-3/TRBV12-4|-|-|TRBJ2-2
TGTGCCAGCAGTTTATGGCCCTACGCTCGGGGTAGCGGGGAGCTGTTTTTT
CASSLWPYARGSGELFF
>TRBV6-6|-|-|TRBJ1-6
TGTGCCAGCAGTTACTCTTCAGGGGCTAGTAATTCACCCCTCCACTTT
CASSYSSGASNSPLHF
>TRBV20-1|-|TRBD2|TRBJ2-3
TGCAGTGCTGTACGACTAGCACGGGGCCTGGATACGCAGTATTTT
CSAVRLARGLDTQYF
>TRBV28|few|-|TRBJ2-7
TGTGCCAGCAGTTTTGGGTCTTCCCGAAGAGAGCAGTACTTC
CASSFGSSRREQYF
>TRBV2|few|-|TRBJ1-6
TGTGCCAGTCGGGGGTCACCCCTCCACTTT
CASRGSPLHF
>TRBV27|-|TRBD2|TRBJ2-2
TGTGCCAGCTCCACCGTAGCGGGAGGGTTCGGGGAGCTGTTTTTT
CASSTVAGGFGELFF
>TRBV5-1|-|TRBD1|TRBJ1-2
TGCGCCAGCAGCTTAACACAGGGGAGTGCGGACTACACCTTC
CASSLTQGSADYTF
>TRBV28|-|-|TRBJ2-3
TGTGCCAGCAGCCCTGCGGGGGCTCAGGCAGATACGCAGTATTTT
CASSPAGAQADTQYF
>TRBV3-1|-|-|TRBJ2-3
TGTGCCAGCAGCCAAGTAAAGGGATTGAGTACAGATACGCAGTATTTT
CASSQVKGLSTDTQYF
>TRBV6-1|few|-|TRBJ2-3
TGTGCCAGCAGTGAAGGGAGCGGACACACAGATACGCAGTATTTT
CASSEGSGHTDTQYF
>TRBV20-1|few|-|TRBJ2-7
TGCAGTGCTAGAGATGCGGGACTGGCGCCGAGGAACGAGCAGTACTTC
CSARDAGLAPRNEQYF
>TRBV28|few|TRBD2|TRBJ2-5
TGTGCCAGCAGTTTACGCGCTGCCTGGGCGGGAGTAAAAAAATTGCAGTACTTC
CASSLRAAWAGVKKLQYF
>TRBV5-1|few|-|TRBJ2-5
TGCGCCAGCGCCGTCAGGGCCGGGACTCTCCCGTTTGGGTTTGAGACCCAGTACTTC
CASAVRAGTLPFGFETQYF
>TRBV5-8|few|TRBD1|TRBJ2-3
TGTGCCAGCAGCCTACGACAGGGGTGGGAGTATTTT
CASSLRQGWEYF
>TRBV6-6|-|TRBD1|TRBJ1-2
TGTGCCAGCAGTTACGAGGACAGGGGGACGGTATACTATGGCTACACCTTC
CASSYEDRGTVYYGYTF
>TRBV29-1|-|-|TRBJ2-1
TGCAGCGTTACGTTTAACAATGAGCAGTTCTTC
CSVTFNNEQFF
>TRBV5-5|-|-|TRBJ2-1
TGTGCCAGCAGCTTAACTTGGCAGGGTTACAATGAGCAGTTCTTC
CASSLTWQGYNEQFF
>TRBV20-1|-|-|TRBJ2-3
TGCAGTGCTAGACGGGCCGGAGGGACAGATACGCAGTATTTT
CSARRAGGTDTQYF
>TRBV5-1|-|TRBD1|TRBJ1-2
TGCGCCAGCAGCTTAAGGACAGGGGGCAACTATGGCTACACCTTC
CASSLRTGGNYGYTF
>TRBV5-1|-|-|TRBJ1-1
TGCGCCAGCAGCTTGGATGGGGCTGAAGCTTTCTTT
CASSLDGAEAFF
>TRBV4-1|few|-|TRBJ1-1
TGCGCCAGCAGCCTTGGGATGAGGAACACTGAAGCTTTCTTT
CASSLGMRNTEAFF
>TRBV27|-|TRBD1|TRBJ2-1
TGTGCCAGCAGTTTAGGGACAGGGGTGACTGAGCAGTTCTTC
CASSLGTGVTEQFF
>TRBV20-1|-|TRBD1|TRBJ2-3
TGCAGTGCGGGCGACAGGGGACGATCTAGCACAGATACGCAGTATTTT
CSAGDRGRSSTDTQYF
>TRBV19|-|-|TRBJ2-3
TGTGCCAGTAGTATCTGGGGTCTGGCAGATACGCAGTATTTT
CASSIWGLADTQYF
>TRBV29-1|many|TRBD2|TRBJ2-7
TGCAGCGTTGTAGGCGGAACTAGCGGACGGTCCTACGAGCAGTACTTC
CSVVGGTSGRSYEQYF
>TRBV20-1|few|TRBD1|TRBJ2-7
TGCAGTGCCTCGGGACCGCAACCGGGACAGTACTCCTACGAGCAGTACTTC
CSASGPQPGQYSYEQYF
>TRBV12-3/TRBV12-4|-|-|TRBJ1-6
TGTGCCAGCTCCGTTGGCGGCTCCGAGGCACCCCTCCACTTT
CASSVGGSEAPLHF
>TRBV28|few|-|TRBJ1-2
TGTGCCAGCAGTTTGCCCGGCGGCTATGGCTACACCTTC
CASSLPGGYGYTF
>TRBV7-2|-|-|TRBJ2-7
TGTGCCAGCAGCTTCAACAGATGCTACGAGCAGTACTTC
CASSFNRCYEQYF
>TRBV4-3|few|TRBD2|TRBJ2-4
TGCGCCAGCAGCCAAGAGAGACGGCAGGAGCGGGAGCTCAGCATTCAGTACTTC
CASSQERRQERELSIQYF
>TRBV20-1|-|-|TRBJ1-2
TGCAGTGCTAGAGGTGGAGGGGCATATGGCTACACCTTC
CSARGGGAYGYTF
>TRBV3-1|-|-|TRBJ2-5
TGTGCCAGCAGCCGAGGATTCGTGGAGACCCAGTACTTC
CASSRGFVETQYF
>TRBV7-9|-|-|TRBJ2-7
TGTGCCAGCAGCTCCCTAGGTGGGGAGGACGCCTACGAGCAGTACTTC
CASSSLGGEDAYEQYF
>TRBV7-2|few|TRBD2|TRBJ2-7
TGTGCCAGCAGCTTAACAGCGGGAGAGGGGCACGAGCAGTACTTC
CASSLTAGEGHEQYF
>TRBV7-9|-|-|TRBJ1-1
TGTGCCAGCACCGGGGGTCTTGAAGCTTTCTTT
CASTGGLEAFF
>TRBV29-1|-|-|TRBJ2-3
TGCAGCGTCGACCTTTCAGATACGCAGTATTTT
CSVDLSDTQYF
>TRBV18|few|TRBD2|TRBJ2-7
TGTGCCAGCTCACCATTAGGCCCGGGACTAGCGGGACAAACTCTAAACTACGAGCAGTACTTC
CASSPLGPGLAGQTLNYEQYF
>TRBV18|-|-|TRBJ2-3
TGTGCCAGCTCACACAAAGAAGCGGCGGATAGCACAGATACGCAGTATTTT
CASSHKEAADSTDTQYF
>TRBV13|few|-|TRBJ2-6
TGTGCCAGCAGCTTACCCCGAACAAGGACTGGGGCCAACGTCCTGACTTTC
CASSLPRTRTGANVLTF
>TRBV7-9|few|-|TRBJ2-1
TGTGCCAGCAGCGCAACCTTTAGCGCCCAAAACAATGAGCAGTTCTTC
CASSATFSAQNNEQFF
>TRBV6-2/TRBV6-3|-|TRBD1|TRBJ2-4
TGTGCCGGACGCGGGACAGGGAAAAACATTCAGTACTTC
CAGRGTGKNIQYF
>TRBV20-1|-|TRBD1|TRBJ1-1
TGCAGTGCTAGAGTATTTCGAGGAGTGGACAGGGGGAACACTGAAGCTTTCTTT
CSARVFRGVDRGNTEAFF
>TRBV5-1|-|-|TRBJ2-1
TGCGCCAGCAGGACAGAGACCAGCTCCTACAATGAGCAGTTCTTC
CASRTETSSYNEQFF
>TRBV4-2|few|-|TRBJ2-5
TGTGCCAGCAGCCAAGATGGGTCGCCACTAGCAAGAGAGACCCAGTACTTC
CASSQDGSPLARETQYF